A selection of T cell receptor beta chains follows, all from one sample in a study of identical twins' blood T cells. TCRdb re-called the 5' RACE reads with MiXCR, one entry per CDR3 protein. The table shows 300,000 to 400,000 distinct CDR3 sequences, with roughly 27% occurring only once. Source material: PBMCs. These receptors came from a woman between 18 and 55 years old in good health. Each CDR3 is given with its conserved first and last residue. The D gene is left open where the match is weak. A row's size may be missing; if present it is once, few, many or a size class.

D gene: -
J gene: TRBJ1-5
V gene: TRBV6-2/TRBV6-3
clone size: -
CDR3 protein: CASSYDEAGRQPQHF
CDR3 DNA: TGTGCCAGCAGTTACGACGAAGCGGGCAGGCAGCCCCAGCATTTT

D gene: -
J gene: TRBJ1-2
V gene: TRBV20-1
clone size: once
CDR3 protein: CSVRERGSYGYTF
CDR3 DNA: TGCAGTGTCAGGGAAAGGGGATCATATGGCTACACCTTC

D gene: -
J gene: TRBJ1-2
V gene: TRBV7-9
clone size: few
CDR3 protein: CASSLALGHGYTF
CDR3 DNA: TGTGCCAGCAGCTTAGCGCTGGGCCATGGCTACACCTTC

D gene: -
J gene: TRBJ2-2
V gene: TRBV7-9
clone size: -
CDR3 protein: CASSSLTHTGELFF
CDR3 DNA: TGTGCCAGCAGCTCTCTGACTCACACCGGGGAGCTGTTTTTT

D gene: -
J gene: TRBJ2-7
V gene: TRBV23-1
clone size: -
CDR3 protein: CASSQSSRRRLHEQYF
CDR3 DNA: TGCGCCAGCAGTCAATCCTCGAGGAGAAGGTTGCACGAGCAGTACTTC

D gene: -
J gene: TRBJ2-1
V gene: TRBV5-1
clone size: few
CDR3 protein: CASSFVPLSSYNEQFF
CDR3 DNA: TGCGCCAGCAGCTTTGTCCCCCTAAGCTCCTACAATGAGCAGTTCTTC

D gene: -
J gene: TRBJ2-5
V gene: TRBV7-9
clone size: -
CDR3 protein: CASSLVSQQETQYF
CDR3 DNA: TGTGCCAGCAGCTTGGTTAGTCAGCAAGAGACCCAGTACTTC

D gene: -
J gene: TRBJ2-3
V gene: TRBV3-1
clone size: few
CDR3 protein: CASSTPGTDTQYF
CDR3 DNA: TGTGCCAGCAGCACGCCGGGCACAGATACGCAGTATTTT

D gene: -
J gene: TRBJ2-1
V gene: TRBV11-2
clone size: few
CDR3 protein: CASIRGGANEQFF
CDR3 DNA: TGTGCCAGCATTCGGGGAGGTGCCAATGAGCAGTTCTTC

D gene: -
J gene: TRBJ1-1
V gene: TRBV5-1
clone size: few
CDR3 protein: CASGSRGNTEAFF
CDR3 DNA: TGCGCCAGCGGAAGTAGAGGGAACACTGAAGCTTTCTTT

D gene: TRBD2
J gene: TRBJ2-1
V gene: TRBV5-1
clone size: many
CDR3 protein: CASSLRTSGREKNEQFF
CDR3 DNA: TGCGCCAGCAGCTTGAGGACTAGCGGGAGAGAAAAGAATGAGCAGTTCTTC

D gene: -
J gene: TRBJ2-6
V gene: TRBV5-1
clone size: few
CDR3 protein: CASGVYSGANVLTF
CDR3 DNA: TGCGCCAGCGGCGTTTACTCTGGGGCCAACGTCCTGACTTTC

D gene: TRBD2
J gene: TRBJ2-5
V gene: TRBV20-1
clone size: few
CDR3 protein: CSATVGSGNQETQYF
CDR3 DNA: TGCAGTGCCACCGTGGGTAGCGGGAACCAAGAGACCCAGTACTTC

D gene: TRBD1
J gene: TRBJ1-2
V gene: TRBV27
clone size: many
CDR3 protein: CASRQGAHGYTF
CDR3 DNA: TGTGCCAGCAGACAGGGGGCCCATGGCTACACCTTC

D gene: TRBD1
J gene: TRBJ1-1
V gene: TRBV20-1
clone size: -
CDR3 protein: CSATNRQGVNTEAFF
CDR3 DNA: TGCAGTGCTACAAACCGACAGGGGGTCAACACTGAAGCTTTCTTT

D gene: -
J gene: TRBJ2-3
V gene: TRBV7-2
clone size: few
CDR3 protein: CASSPPGRTDTQYF
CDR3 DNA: TGTGCCAGCAGCCCCCCGGGAAGGACAGATACGCAGTATTTT

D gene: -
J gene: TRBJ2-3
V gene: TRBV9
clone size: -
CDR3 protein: CASSAPRDTQYF
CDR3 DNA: TGTGCCAGCAGCGCCCCACGAGATACGCAGTATTTT

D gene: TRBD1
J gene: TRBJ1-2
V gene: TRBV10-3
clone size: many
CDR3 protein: CAISGTGDPIKGYTF
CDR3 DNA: TGTGCCATCAGCGGGACAGGGGACCCTATTAAGGGCTACACCTTC

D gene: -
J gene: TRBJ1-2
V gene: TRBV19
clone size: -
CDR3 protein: CASSIASWGSRDGYTF
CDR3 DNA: TGTGCCAGTAGTATAGCGAGCTGGGGCTCCCGGGATGGCTACACCTTC

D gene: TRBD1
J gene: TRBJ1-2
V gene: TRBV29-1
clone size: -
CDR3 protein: CSDRQGDYGYTF
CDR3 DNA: TGCAGCGACCGACAGGGTGACTATGGCTACACCTTC

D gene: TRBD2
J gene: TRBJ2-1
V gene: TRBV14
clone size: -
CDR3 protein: CASSRLESGSDEQFF
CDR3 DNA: TGTGCCAGCAGTCGACTTGAGAGCGGGAGCGATGAGCAGTTCTTC

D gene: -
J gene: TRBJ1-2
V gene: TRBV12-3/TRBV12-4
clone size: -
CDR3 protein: CASSPPGGWGYTF
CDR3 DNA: TGTGCCAGCAGTCCCCCCGGGGGCTGGGGCTACACCTTC

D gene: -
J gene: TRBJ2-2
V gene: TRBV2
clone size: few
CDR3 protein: CASNRLPSGELFF
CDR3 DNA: TGTGCCAGCAATAGACTTCCCTCCGGGGAGCTGTTTTTT

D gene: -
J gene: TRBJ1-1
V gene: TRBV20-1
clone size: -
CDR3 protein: CSAGDYPGSEAFF
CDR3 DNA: TGCAGTGCTGGAGATTACCCAGGGTCTGAAGCTTTCTTT